This TCR beta chain was found in a study of cytomegalovirus exposure and HLA in healthy donors. Findings of the study overall: As a later analysis showed, a missense DCLRE1C variant was linked to trimming of TCR beta V- and J-genes. Later on, an analysis showed TCR association rates differing by HLA locus, with DRB1 the most and HLA-C the fewest. Equally common other TCR beta chains were less clonally expanded than HLA-associated ones, a later analysis found.

As regards this clone: The antigen is undetermined.

The PCR had 60 Vbeta and 13 Jbeta primers. Libraries were prepared by immunoSEQ multiplex PCR; TCRdb keeps only in-frame clonotypes and omits some of them. This sample has under 150,000 clones; roughly 85% occur once, and the top ten carry about 1.2%. The sequencing input was PBMCs. This TCR derives from a boy aged 5-17 years in good health and CMV-seronegative.

DNA for the CDR3: TGCAGCGTGGCCCCTCAGGGGGCGGACTATGGCTACACCTTC. Translated, it gives CSVAPQGADYGYTF. The chain combines TRBV29-1 with TRBJ1-2, with 8 bases matching TRBD1. The CDR3 loop spans 14 amino acids. After removal of 6 bases from V and 3 bases from J, the junction contained 9 bases not matched to a gene. CDR1 and CDR2 (germline): SQVTM, ANQGSEA.